This T cell receptor (beta chain) was identified in a study of OX40 agonist ivuxolimab in advanced cancers. Germline-derived CDR1 and CDR2 are MNHEY and SVGAGI. V gave up 6 bases and J gave up 1 base, with 13 bases separating them. The CDR3 contains 15 residues. Assay: immunoSEQ multiplex PCR; the TCRdb copy retains only in-frame clones and omits some. The sample consists of 95,000 to 110,000 clones, 80% to 95% of them appearing once. This rearrangement joins TRBV6-5 to TRBJ1-5, with D possibly being TRBD1 (5 bases). The specimen was CD4+ or CD8+ T cells sorted from blood, collected in a trial of the OX40 agonist ivuxolimab. The TCR sequence derives from an adult with an advanced solid tumor such as melanoma, head and neck, liver or kidney cancer. CDR3 nucleotide sequence: TGTGCCAGCAGATTATTTAGGGGAAGCAATCAGCCCCAGCATTTT. It translates to CASRLFRGSNQPQHF.